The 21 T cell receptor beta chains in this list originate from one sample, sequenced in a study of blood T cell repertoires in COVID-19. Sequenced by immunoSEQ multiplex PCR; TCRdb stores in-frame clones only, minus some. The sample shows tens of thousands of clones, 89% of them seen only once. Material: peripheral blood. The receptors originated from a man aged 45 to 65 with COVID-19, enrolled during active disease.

CDR3 nucleotide sequence: TGTGCCAGCAGCTCCGAGGGTTCTGGGGCCAACGTCCTGACTTTC. Its protein product is CASSSEGSGANVLTF. V is TRBV5-4 and J is TRBJ2-6, with a tentative D call TRBD2 (5 bases). The length of the CDR3 is 15 residues. Germline V CDR1 and CDR2: SGHNT, YYREEE (reference sequence). V was cut by 3 bases and J by 1 base, with 8 bases left in between.

CDR3 nucleotide sequence: TGTGCCAGCAGCGGGGGTGTTGAGCAGTTCTTC. Amino acids: CASSGGVEQFF. The chain has TRBV2 and TRBJ2-1; a possible D gene is TRBD2 (6 bases). The CDR3 is 11 amino acids. From germline, CDR1 is SNHLY and CDR2 FYNNEI. Trimming cost V 6 bases and J 9 bases, with 9 bases left between them. The full variable domain, completed using reference TRBV2 and TRBJ2-1, is EPEVTQTPSHQVTQMGQEVILRCVPISNHLYFYWYRQILGQKVEFLVSFYNNEISEKSEIFDDQFSVERPDGSNFTLKIRSTKLEDSAMYFCASSGGVEQFFGPGTRLTVL.

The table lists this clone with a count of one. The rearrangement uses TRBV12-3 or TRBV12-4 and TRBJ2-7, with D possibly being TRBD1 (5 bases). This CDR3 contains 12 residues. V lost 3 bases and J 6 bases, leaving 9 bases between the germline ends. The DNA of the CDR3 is TGTGCCAGCAGTTTCAGGGTTGGCGAGCAGTACTTC. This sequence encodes CASSFRVGEQYF.

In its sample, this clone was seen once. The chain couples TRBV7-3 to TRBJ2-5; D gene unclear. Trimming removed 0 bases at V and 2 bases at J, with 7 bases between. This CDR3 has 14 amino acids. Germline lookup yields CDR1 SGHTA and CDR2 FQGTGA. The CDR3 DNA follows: TGTGCCAGCAGCTTAACGGGCTCTCAAGAGACCCAGTACTTC. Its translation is CASSLTGSQETQYF.

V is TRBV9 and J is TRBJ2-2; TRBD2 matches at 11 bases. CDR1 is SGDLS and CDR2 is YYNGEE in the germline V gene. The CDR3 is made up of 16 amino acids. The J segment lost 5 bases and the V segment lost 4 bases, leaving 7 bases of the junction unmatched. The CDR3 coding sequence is TGTGCCAGCAGCCTTAGCGGGGGGGCCGAAACCGGGGAGCTGTTTTTT. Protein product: CASSLSGGAETGELFF.

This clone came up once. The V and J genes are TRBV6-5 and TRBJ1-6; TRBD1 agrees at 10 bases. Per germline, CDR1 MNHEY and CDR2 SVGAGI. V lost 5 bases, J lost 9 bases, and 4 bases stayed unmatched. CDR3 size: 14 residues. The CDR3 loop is CASSQGQGFSPLHF. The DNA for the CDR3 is TGTGCCAGCAGTCAGGGACAGGGGTTTTCACCCCTCCACTTT.

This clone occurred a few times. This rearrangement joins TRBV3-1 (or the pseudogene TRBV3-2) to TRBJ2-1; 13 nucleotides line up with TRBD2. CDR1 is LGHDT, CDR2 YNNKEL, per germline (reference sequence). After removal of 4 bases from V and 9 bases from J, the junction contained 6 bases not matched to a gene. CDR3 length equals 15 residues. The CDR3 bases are TGTGCCAGCAGCCTAACTAGCGGGGGGGTTGCTGAGCAGTTCTTC. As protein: CASSLTSGGVAEQFF.

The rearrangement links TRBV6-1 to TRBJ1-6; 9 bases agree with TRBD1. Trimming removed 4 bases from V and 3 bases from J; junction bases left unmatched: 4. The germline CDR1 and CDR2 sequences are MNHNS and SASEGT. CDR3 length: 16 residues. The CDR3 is CASSVDRGNYNSPLHF. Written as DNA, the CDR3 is TGTGCCAGCAGTGTTGACAGGGGGAACTATAATTCACCCCTCCACTTT.

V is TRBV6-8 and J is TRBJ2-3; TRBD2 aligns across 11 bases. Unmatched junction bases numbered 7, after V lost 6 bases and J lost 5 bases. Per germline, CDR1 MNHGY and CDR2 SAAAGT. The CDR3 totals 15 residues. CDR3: CASSPLAGGLDTQYF. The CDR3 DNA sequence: TGTGCCAGCAGCCCGCTAGCGGGGGGTTTAGATACGCAGTATTTT.

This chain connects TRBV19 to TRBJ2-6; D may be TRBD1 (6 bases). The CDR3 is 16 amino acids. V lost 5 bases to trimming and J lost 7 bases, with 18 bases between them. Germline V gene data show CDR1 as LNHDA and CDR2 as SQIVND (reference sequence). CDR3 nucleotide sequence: TGTGCCAGTAGTGCTCGACAGGTGTGGGGAGCCAACGTCCTGACTTTC. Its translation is CASSARQVWGANVLTF.

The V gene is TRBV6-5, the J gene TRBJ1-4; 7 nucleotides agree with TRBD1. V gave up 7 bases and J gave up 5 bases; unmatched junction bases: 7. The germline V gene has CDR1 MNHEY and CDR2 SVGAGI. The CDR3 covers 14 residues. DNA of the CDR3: TGTGCCAGCAAACCGGGACAGCTAAATGAAAAACTGTTTTTT. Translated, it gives CASKPGQLNEKLFF.

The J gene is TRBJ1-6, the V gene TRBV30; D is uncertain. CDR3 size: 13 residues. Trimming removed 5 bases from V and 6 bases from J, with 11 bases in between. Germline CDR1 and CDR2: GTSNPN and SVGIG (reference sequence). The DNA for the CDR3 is TGTGCCTGGGGCCGGGGTTTTAATTCACCCCTCCACTTT. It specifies CAWGRGFNSPLHF.

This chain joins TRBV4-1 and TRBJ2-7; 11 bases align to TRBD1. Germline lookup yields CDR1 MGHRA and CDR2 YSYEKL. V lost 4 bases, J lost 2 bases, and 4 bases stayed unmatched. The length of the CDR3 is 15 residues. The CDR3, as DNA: TGCGCCAGCAGCCCAGGGACAGGGGGTACCTACGAGCAGTACTTC. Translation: CASSPGTGGTYEQYF.

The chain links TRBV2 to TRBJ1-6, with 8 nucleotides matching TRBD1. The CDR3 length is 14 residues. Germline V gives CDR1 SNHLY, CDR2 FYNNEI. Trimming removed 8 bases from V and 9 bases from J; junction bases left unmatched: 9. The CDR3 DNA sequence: TGTGCCAGCGGACTGGGGACAGGAGTTTCACCCCTCCACTTT. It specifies CASGLGTGVSPLHF.

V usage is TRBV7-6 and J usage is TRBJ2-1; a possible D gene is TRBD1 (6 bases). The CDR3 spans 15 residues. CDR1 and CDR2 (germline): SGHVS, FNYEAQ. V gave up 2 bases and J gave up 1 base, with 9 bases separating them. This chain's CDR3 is CASSLRRGSYNEQFF. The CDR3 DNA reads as TGTGCCAGCAGCTTACGCAGGGGATCCTACAATGAGCAGTTCTTC.

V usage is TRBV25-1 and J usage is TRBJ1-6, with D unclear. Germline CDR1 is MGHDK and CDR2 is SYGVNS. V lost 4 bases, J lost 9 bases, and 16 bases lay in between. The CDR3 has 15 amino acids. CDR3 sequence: CASSGKLSEASPLHF. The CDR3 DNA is TGTGCCAGCAGTGGGAAGCTGTCGGAGGCTTCACCCCTCCACTTT.

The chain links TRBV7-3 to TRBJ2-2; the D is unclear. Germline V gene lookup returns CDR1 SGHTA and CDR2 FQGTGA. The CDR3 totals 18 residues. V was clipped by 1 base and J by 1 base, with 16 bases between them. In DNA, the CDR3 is TGTGCCAGCAGCTTAAAACCGAACAAATATCAGAACACCGGGGAGCTGTTTTTT. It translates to CASSLKPNKYQNTGELFF.

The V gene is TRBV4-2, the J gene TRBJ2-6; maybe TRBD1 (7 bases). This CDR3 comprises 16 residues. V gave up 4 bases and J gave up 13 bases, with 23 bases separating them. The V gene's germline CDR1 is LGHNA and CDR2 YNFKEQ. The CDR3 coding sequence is TGTGCCAGCAGCCCGGAGGGGGGCAGGGGGGTTCAGGTCCTGACTTTC. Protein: CASSPEGGRGVQVLTF.

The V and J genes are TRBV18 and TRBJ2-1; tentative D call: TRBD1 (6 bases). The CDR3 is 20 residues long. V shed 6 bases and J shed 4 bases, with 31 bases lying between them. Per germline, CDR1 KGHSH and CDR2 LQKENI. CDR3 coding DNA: TGTGCCAGCTCGCTTACACAGGGTAGGACGCGGGTAGTCGGTTACAATGAGCAGTTCTTC. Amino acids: CASSLTQGRTRVVGYNEQFF.

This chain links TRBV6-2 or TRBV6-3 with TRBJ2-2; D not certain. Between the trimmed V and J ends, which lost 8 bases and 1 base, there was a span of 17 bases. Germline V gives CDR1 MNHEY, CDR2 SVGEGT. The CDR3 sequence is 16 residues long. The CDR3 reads CASRPVSRGNTGELFF. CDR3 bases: TGTGCCAGCCGCCCGGTGTCGCGAGGGAACACCGGGGAGCTGTTTTTT.

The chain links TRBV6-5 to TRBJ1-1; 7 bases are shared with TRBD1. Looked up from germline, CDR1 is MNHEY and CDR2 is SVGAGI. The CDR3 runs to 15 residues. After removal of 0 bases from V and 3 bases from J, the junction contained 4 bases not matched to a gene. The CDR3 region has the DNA TGTGCCAGCAGTTACTCGAGGACAGGAGACACTGAAGCTTTCTTT. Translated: CASSYSRTGDTEAFF.